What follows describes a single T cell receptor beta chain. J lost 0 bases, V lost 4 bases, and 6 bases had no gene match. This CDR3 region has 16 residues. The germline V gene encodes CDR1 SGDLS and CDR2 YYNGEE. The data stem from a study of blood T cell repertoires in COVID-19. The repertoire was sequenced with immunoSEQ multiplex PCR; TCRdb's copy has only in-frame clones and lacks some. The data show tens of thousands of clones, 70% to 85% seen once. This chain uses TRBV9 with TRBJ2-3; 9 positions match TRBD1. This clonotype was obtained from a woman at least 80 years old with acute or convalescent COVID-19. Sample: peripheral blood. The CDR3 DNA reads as TGTGCCAGCAGCAGACAGGGGGGGACTAGCACAGATACGCAGTATTTT. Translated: CASSRQGGTSTDTQYF.